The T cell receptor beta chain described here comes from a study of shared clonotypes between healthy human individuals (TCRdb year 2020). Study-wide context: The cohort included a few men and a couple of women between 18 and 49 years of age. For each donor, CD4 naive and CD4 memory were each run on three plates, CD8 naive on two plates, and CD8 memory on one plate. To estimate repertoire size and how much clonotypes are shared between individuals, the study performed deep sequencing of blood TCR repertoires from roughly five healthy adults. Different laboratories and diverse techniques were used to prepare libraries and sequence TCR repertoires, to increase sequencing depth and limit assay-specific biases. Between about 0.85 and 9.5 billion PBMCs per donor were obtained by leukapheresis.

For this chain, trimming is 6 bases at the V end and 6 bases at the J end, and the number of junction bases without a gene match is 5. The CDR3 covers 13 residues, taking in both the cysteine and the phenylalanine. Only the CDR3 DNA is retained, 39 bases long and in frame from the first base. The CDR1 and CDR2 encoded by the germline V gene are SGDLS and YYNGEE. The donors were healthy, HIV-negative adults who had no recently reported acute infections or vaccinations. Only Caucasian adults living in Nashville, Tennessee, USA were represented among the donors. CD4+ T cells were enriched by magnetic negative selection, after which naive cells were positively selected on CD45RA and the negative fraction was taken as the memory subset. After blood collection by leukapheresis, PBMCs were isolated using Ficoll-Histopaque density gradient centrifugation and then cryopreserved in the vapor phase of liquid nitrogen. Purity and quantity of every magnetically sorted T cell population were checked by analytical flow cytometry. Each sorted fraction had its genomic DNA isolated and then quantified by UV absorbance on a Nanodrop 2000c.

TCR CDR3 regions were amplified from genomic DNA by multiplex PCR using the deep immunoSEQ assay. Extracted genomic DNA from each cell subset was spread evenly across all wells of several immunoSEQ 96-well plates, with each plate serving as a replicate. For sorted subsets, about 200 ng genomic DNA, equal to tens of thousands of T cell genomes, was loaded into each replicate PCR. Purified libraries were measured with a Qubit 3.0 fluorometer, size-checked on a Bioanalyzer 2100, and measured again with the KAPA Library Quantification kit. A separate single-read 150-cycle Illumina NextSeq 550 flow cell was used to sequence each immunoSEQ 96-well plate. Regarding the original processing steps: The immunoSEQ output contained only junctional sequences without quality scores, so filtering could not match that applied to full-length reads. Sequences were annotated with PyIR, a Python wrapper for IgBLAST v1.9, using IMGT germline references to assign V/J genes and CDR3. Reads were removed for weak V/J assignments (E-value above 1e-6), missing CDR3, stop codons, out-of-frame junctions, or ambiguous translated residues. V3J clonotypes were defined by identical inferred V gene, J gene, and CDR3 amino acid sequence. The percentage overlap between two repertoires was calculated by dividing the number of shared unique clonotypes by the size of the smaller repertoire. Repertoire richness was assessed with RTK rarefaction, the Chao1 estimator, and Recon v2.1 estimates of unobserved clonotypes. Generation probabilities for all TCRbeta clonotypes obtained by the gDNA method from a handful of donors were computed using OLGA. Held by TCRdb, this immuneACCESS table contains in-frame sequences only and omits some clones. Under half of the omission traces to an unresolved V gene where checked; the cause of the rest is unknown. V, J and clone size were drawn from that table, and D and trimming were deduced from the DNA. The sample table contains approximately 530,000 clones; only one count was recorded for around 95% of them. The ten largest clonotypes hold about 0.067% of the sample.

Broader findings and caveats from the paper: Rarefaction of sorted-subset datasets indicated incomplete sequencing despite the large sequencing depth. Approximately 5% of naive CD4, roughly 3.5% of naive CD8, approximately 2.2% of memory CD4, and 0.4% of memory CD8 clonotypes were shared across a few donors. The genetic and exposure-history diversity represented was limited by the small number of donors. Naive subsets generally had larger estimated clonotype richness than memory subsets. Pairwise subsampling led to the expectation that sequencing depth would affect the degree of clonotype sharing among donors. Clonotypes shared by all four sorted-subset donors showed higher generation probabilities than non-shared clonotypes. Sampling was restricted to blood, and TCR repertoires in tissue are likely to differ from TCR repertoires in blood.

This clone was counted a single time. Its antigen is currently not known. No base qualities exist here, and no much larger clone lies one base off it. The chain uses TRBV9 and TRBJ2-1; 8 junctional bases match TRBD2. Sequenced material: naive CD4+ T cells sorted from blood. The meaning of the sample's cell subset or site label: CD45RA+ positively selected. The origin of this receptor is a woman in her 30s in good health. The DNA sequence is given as TGTGCCAGCACCACTACTAGCGGCAATGAGCAGTTCTTC. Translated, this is CASTTTSGNEQFF.